What follows are 5 T cell receptor beta chains derived from one specimen sequenced in a study of control samples from healthy donors and cancer patients. The repertoire was sequenced with immunoSEQ multiplex PCR; TCRdb's copy has only in-frame clones and lacks some. The profile covers about 220,000 clones, with about 94% appearing a single time and about 1.4% taken by the ten largest. The sequenced sample was blood. These receptor sequences come from a man in his fifties or sixties in good health.

This rearrangement joins TRBV5-1 to TRBJ2-2; D unclear. V shed 3 bases and J shed 0 bases, with 12 bases lying between them. Germline-derived CDR1 and CDR2 are SGHRS and YFSETQ. This CDR3 has 16 amino acids. The CDR3 sequence: CASSSDGHTNTGELFF. Written as DNA, the CDR3 is TGCGCCAGCAGCTCCGACGGTCACACGAACACCGGGGAGCTGTTTTTT.

The genes are TRBV28 and TRBJ1-5; 9 nucleotides line up with TRBD1. V was pared by 10 bases and J by 4 bases, with 5 bases of the junction left unmatched. Germline V gene sequence: CDR1 MDHEN, CDR2 SYDVKM. The length of the CDR3 is 13 residues. DNA of the CDR3: TGTGCCACCGTGACAGGGGGGAATCAGCCCCAGCATTTT. Translating it yields CATVTGGNQPQHF. The full variable domain, with the rest looked up from reference TRBV28 and TRBJ1-5, is DVKVTQSSRYLVKRTGEKVFLECVQDMDHENMFWYRQDPGLGLRLIYFSYDVKMKEKGDIPEGYSVSREKKERFSLILESASTNQTSMYLCATVTGGNQPQHFGDGTRLSIL.

This clone was observed a few times. The chain uses TRBV19 and TRBJ2-3, with unresolved D. CDR1 LNHDA and CDR2 SQIVND come from the germline V gene (reference sequence). The V end lost 6 bases, the J end lost 1 base, and 17 bases lay between the germline ends. The CDR3 spans 16 residues. The CDR3 DNA reads TGTGCCAGTAGGAAGAGTGGTGACACCCGCACAGATACGCAGTATTTT. Translating gives CASRKSGDTRTDTQYF.

This clone has only one observation. The chain links TRBV7-9 to TRBJ1-1; D remains unclear. The CDR3 is 14 residues long. V gave up 1 base and J gave up 2 bases, with 8 bases separating them. Per the germline V gene, CDR1 is SEHNR and CDR2 is FQNEAQ (reference sequence). DNA for the CDR3: TGTGCCAGCAGCTTAGGGACCGAAAACACTGAAGCTTTCTTT. Amino acids: CASSLGTENTEAFF.

This clone was counted once. J is TRBJ2-5 and V is TRBV5-1; 7 nucleotides align to TRBD2. The CDR3 is 17 amino acids. V was pared by 3 bases and J by 5 bases, with 16 bases of the junction left unmatched. CDR1 and CDR2 (germline): SGHRS, YFSETQ. The CDR3 coding sequence is TGCGCCAGCAGCTACACTCTCAGCAGCGGGGCCGGGGAGACCCAGTACTTC. Its translation: CASSYTLSSGAGETQYF.